Listed here are 9 T cell receptor beta chains from one sample, sequenced in a study of spatial heterogeneity in lung cancer. The time point here: sample taken at primary tumor resection. TCRdb itself ran the 5' RACE reads through MiXCR, one entry per CDR3 protein. This table holds 3,000 or so distinct CDR3 sequences, approximately 2.7% found once. The sample was normal lung tissue next to the tumor, taken at surgery. All receptors derive from a female donor with early-stage non-small cell lung cancer.

This clonotype ranks as medium-sized. V usage is TRBV12-3 or TRBV12-4 and J usage is TRBJ1-4; D uncertain. This CDR3 spans 13 amino acids. Trimming removed 6 bases at V and 8 bases at J, with 13 bases between. The CDR3 DNA sequence: TGTGCCAGCAGGACCCGACTCGGGGAAAAACTGTTTTTT. Its protein is CASRTRLGEKLFF.

This clonotype showed up many times. The rearrangement uses TRBV20-1 and TRBJ1-2; 8 positions agree with TRBD1. The CDR3 is made up of 13 amino acids. Germline V lookup: CDR1 DFQATT, CDR2 SNEGSKA (reference sequence). The ends lost 4 bases at V and 7 bases at J; junction bases unmatched: 8. CDR3 in amino acids: CSATQGASGGYTF. Here the CDR3 DNA reads TGCAGTGCTACCCAGGGGGCATCTGGTGGCTACACCTTC.

This clonotype counts as medium-sized. This chain connects TRBV7-3 to TRBJ1-6; D is undetermined. The germline V gene encodes CDR1 SGHTA and CDR2 FQGTGA. The CDR3 is 13 amino acids. The V end was cut by 3 bases, the J end by 8 bases, with 8 bases between. CDR3: CASSFTADSPLHF. Here the CDR3 DNA reads TGTGCCAGCAGCTTTACAGCAGATTCACCCCTCCACTTT.

This clonotype is medium-sized in the sample. The genes are TRBV6-5 and TRBJ1-1; 7 bases fit TRBD1. The CDR3 has 13 residues. Germline V gene data show CDR1 as MNHEY and CDR2 as SVGAGI. The ends lost 8 bases at V and 3 bases at J; junction bases unmatched: 6. The CDR3 here is CASCEGAYTEAFF. Written as DNA, the CDR3 is TGTGCCAGCTGCGAGGGGGCCTACACTGAAGCTTTCTTT.

This clonotype is labeled as medium-sized (0.01 to 0.1%). The chain uses TRBV6-1 and TRBJ2-2, with 9 bases identical to TRBD2. Germline CDR1 MNHNS, CDR2 SASEGT. Losses at the gene ends were 5 bases for V and 3 bases for J; bases not matched to a gene: 4. The CDR3 is made up of 15 amino acids. CDR3 in amino acids: CASSTLAGHTGELFF. CDR3 DNA: TGTGCCAGCAGTACGCTAGCGGGGCACACCGGGGAGCTGTTTTTT.

By share of the sample, this clonotype is medium-sized. One junction end disagrees with the germline gene, perhaps due to a read error. This chain joins TRBV7-7 and TRBJ1-1; 8 positions agree with TRBD1. Germline lookup yields CDR1 SSHAT and CDR2 FNYEAQ (reference sequence). This CDR3 comprises 15 residues. The chain's CDR3 is CASSLDRGMNTEAFF. The CDR3 bases are TGTGCTAGCAGCTTAGACAGGGGCATGAACACTGAAGCTTTCTTT.

This clonotype was seen at least ten times. This chain connects TRBV20-1 to TRBJ2-7; 9 positions match TRBD1. CDR3 length: 12 amino acids. Germline values: CDR1 DFQATT, CDR2 SNEGSKA (reference sequence). The J segment lost 6 bases and the V segment lost 6 bases, leaving 6 bases of the junction unmatched. The CDR3 sequence is CSARTGEGEQYF. The CDR3 DNA is TGCAGTGCAAGGACAGGGGAAGGCGAGCAGTACTTC.

The genes are TRBV4-3 and TRBJ2-3; TRBD2 matches 8 bases. The CDR3 contains 15 residues. After removal of 0 bases from V and 13 bases from J, the junction contained 12 bases not matched to a gene. Germline loops: CDR1 LGHNA, CDR2 YSLEER. CDR3 in DNA: TGCGCCAGCAGCCAAGATTCGGGTAGCGGGGAAACGAAGTATTTT. This encodes CASSQDSGSGETKYF.

This clonotype is termed medium-sized. CDR3 in amino acids: CASSFDTEAFF. The CDR3, as DNA: TGTGCCAGCAGTTTTGACACTGAAGCTTTCTTT. V is TRBV7-9 and J is TRBJ1-1; no clear D gene. This CDR3 contains 11 residues. CDR1 and CDR2 from the germline V gene are SEHNR and FQNEAQ (reference sequence). Trimming removed 6 bases from V and 3 bases from J, with 5 bases in between. Filled out from reference TRBV7-9 and TRBJ1-1, the complete variable domain reads DTGVSQNPRHKITKRGQNVTFRCDPISEHNRLYWYRQTLGQGPEFLTYFQNEAQLEKSRLLSDRFSAERPKGSFSTLEIQRTEQGDSAMYLCASSFDTEAFFGQGTRLTVV.